The 18 T cell receptor beta chains below come from one sample, sequenced in a study of shared clonotypes between healthy human individuals. Method: immunoSEQ multiplex PCR; TCRdb's copy keeps in-frame clones and lacks some. The table has under 550,000 clones, 90% to 97% seen once. The specimen was naive CD4+ T cells sorted from blood. This sample's subset: CD45RA+ positively selected. These receptors were obtained from a woman aged 25-40 years in good health.

The gene calls are TRBV5-1 and TRBJ1-1, with D possibly TRBD1 on 5 matching bases. CDR3 length: 14 amino acids. V lost 3 bases to trimming and J lost 4 bases, with 13 bases between them. Germline V lookup: CDR1 SGHRS, CDR2 YFSETQ. The CDR3 here is CASSWGGETTEAFF. DNA of the CDR3: TGCGCCAGCAGCTGGGGGGGAGAAACCACTGAAGCTTTCTTT.

The chain links TRBV29-1 to TRBJ1-4; 9 nucleotides agree with TRBD1. The CDR3 consists of 15 residues. The trim removed 7 bases at V and 2 bases at J, leaving 8 bases unmatched. Germline loops: CDR1 SQVTM, CDR2 ANQGSEA. The CDR3 nucleotides read TGCAGCGCCGGGACAGGGTTCGGGACTAATGAAAAACTGTTTTTT. Encoded protein: CSAGTGFGTNEKLFF.

V gene TRBV18 combines with J gene TRBJ1-2, with D possibly being TRBD1 (5 bases). CDR1 and CDR2 (germline): KGHSH, LQKENI. Trimming took 6 bases from V and 5 from J, leaving 16 bases between them. This CDR3 region has 14 residues. As DNA, the CDR3 is TGTGCCAGCTCCCTCGGAGGGGCAGAGTATGGCTACACCTTC. Encoded protein: CASSLGGAEYGYTF.

This clone was observed a single time. The chain employs TRBV28 and TRBJ2-2; D is ambiguous. Germline V gives CDR1 MDHEN, CDR2 SYDVKM. V was cut by 2 bases and J by 2 bases, with 12 bases left in between. CDR3 length: 16 amino acids. CDR3 nucleotides: TGTGCCAGCAGTTTACTGTCCCGCTACAACACCGGGGAGCTGTTTTTT. Protein: CASSLLSRYNTGELFF. Using reference TRBV28 and TRBJ2-2 for the parts outside the CDR3, the full variable domain is DVKVTQSSRYLVKRTGEKVFLECVQDMDHENMFWYRQDPGLGLRLIYFSYDVKMKEKGDIPEGYSVSREKKERFSLILESASTNQTSMYLCASSLLSRYNTGELFFGEGSRLTVL.

This chain connects TRBV28 to TRBJ2-5; 9 bases match TRBD2. Germline CDR1 is MDHEN and CDR2 is SYDVKM. Losses at the gene ends were 10 bases for V and 3 bases for J; bases not matched to a gene: 9. This CDR3 is 14 amino acids long. The CDR3 nucleotides are TGTGCCATCCACCGTAGCGGGAGAAAAGAGACCCAGTACTTC. Translation gives CAIHRSGRKETQYF.

This clone came up once. This chain links TRBV19 with TRBJ2-7, with 7 bases that match TRBD1. The CDR3 length is 14 residues. Germline V CDR1 and CDR2: LNHDA, SQIVND (reference sequence). Trimming cost V 5 bases and J 3 bases; bases outside gene matches: 7. The DNA for the CDR3 is TGTGCCAGTAGTCCAGGACAGGTAGGCTACGAGCAGTACTTC. This sequence encodes CASSPGQVGYEQYF.

CDR3 nucleotides: TGTGCCAGCAGCTTAGGGGGTCTAGCGATAACCTACGAGCAGTACTTC. This encodes CASSLGGLAITYEQYF. The chain combines TRBV7-6 with TRBJ2-7; weak D call: TRBD2 (6 bases). Trimming removed 1 base from V and 2 bases from J, with 15 bases in between. The germline V gene encodes CDR1 SGHVS and CDR2 FNYEAQ. The CDR3 is 16 residues long.

CDR3 loop: CASSPPGPGYEQYF. The DNA of the CDR3 is TGTGCCAGCTCACCACCCGGGCCGGGCTACGAGCAGTACTTC. The chain combines TRBV18 with TRBJ2-7; D is undetermined. The CDR3 consists of 14 residues. The V gene's germline CDR1 is KGHSH and CDR2 LQKENI. V was cut by 0 bases and J by 3 bases, with 9 bases left in between.

This chain uses TRBV23-1 with TRBJ2-3; TRBD1 might be the D (5 bases). TRBV23-1 qualifies as an ORF whose function is uncertain. The CDR3 is 15 residues long. V was cut by 4 bases and J by 2 bases, with 13 bases left in between. The CDR3 loop reads CASSRSWGPTDTQYF. The CDR3 nucleotides are TGCGCCAGCAGTCGGTCCTGGGGCCCCACAGATACGCAGTATTTT.

The chain joins TRBV28 to TRBJ1-5; 8 nucleotides align to TRBD1. The CDR3 totals 18 residues. Germline CDR1 and CDR2: MDHEN and SYDVKM. The V segment lost 2 bases and the J segment 5 bases; nucleotides outside the gene matches: 14. CDR3 DNA: TGTGCCAGCAGTTTACCAGGGGGCGGACTTTTTTGGGATCAGCCCCAGCATTTT. It specifies CASSLPGGGLFWDQPQHF.

The chain couples TRBV6-6 to TRBJ1-5; TRBD1 matches 8 bases. Germline lookup yields CDR1 MNHNY and CDR2 SVGAGI (reference sequence). J lost 0 bases, V lost 6 bases, and 4 bases had no gene match. This CDR3 region has 15 residues. CDR3 region: CASRADRGSNQPQHF. CDR3 DNA: TGTGCCAGCAGAGCCGACAGGGGTAGCAATCAGCCCCAGCATTTT.

Comments on this clone: The identical CDR3 is also encoded by other nucleotide sequences in the sample. The chain couples TRBV28 to TRBJ2-7; D remains unclear. CDR3 length: 13 residues. V shed 2 bases and J shed 1 base, with 6 bases lying between them. Germline V lookup: CDR1 MDHEN, CDR2 SYDVKM. CDR3 coding DNA: TGTGCCAGCAGTTTAGTCGGGTCCTACGAGCAGTACTTC. Amino acid sequence: CASSLVGSYEQYF.

The V gene is TRBV9, the J gene TRBJ2-1; 9 bases line up with TRBD1. The germline V gene has CDR1 SGDLS and CDR2 YYNGEE. Trimming at V came to 0 bases and at J to 4 bases, leaving 11 bases not matched to a gene. This CDR3 region has 18 residues. The CDR3: CASSVATSGTGKYNEQFF. The DNA for the CDR3 is TGTGCCAGCAGCGTAGCTACAAGCGGGACAGGGAAATACAATGAGCAGTTCTTC.

The chain has TRBV5-1 and TRBJ2-3; 8 bases are a match to TRBD2. V dropped 0 bases and J dropped 1; count of bases not matched to a gene: 4. Per germline, CDR1 SGHRS and CDR2 YFSETQ. This CDR3 contains 16 residues. The CDR3 bases are TGCGCCAGCAGCTTGGCCACGACTAGCGGCACAGATACGCAGTATTTT. Encoded protein: CASSLATTSGTDTQYF. Together with reference TRBV5-1 and TRBJ2-3, the CDR3 gives the full variable domain: KAGVTQTPRYLIKTRGQQVTLSCSPISGHRSVSWYQQTPGQGLQFLFEYFSETQRNKGNFPGRFSGRQFSNSRSEMNVSTLELGDSALYLCASSLATTSGTDTQYFGPGTRLTVL.

This clone has a single count. V and J are TRBV27 and TRBJ1-5; 10 bases align to TRBD1. Germline CDR1 reads MNHEY; CDR2 reads SMNVEV (reference sequence). Trimming took 1 base from V and 7 from J; bases not matched to a gene: 7. This CDR3 spans 16 amino acids. DNA for the CDR3: TGTGCCAGCAGTTTATACCGGGACAGGGGAAACCAGCCCCAGCATTTT. It is translated as CASSLYRDRGNQPQHF.

This chain connects TRBV4-1 to TRBJ1-4, with D maybe TRBD1 (6 bases). The V gene's germline CDR1 is MGHRA and CDR2 YSYEKL. The CDR3 is made up of 15 amino acids. Trimming left V 1 base short and J 5 bases short, with 11 bases between. CDR3 protein: CASSQVDSSNEKLFF. CDR3 DNA sequence: TGCGCCAGCAGCCAAGTGGACAGCTCAAATGAAAAACTGTTTTTT.

The CDR3: CASSPPGQGNREQYF. In DNA form, the CDR3 reads TGTGCCAGCTCACCCCCGGGACAGGGGAACCGCGAGCAGTACTTC. The rearrangement uses TRBV18 and TRBJ2-7, with TRBD1 identical over 10 bases. With 3 bases clipped from V and 6 bases from J, the junction kept 8 bases outside the gene matches. The CDR3 length is 15 residues. Germline-derived CDR1 and CDR2 are KGHSH and LQKENI.

In this sample, this clone turned up once. The chain links TRBV4-1 to TRBJ1-3; D is undetermined. The V end lost 1 base, the J end lost 0 bases, and 13 bases lay between the germline ends. CDR3 length equals 17 residues. Germline V lookup: CDR1 MGHRA, CDR2 YSYEKL. The CDR3 DNA follows: TGCGCCAGCAGCCAAGTATCCAGTTTTTTCTCTGGAAACACCATATATTTT. Protein sequence: CASSQVSSFFSGNTIYF.